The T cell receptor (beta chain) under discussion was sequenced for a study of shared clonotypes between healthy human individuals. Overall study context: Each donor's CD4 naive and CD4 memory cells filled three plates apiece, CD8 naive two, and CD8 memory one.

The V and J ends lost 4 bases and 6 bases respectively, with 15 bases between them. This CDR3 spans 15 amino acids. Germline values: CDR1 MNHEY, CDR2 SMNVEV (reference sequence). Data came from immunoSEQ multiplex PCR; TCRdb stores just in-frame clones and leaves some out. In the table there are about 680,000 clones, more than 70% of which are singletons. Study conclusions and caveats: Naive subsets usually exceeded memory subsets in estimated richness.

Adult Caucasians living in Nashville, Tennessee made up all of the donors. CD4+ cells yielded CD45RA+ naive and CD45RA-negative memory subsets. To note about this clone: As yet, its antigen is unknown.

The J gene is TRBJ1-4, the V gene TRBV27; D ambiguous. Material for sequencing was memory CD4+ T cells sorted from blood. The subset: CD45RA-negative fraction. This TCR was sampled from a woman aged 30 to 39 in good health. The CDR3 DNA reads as TGTGCCAGCAGTTCCCGGACGCCTGGCTATGAAAAACTGTTTTTT. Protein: CASSSRTPGYEKLFF. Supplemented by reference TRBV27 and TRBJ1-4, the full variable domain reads EAQVTQNPRYLITVTGKKLTVTCSQNMNHEYMSWYRQDPGLGLRQIYYSMNVEVTDKGDVPEGYKVSRKEKRNFPLILESPSPNQTSLYFCASSSRTPGYEKLFFGSGTQLSVL.